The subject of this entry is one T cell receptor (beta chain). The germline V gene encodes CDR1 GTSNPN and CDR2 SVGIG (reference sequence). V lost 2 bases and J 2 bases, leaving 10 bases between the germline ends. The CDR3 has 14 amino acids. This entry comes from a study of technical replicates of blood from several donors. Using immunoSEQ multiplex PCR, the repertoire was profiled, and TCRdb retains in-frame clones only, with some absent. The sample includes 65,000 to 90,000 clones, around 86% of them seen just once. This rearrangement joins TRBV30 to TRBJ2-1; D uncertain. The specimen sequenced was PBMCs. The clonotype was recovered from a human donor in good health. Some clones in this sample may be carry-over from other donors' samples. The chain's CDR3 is CAWSLGATYNEQFF. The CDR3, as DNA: TGTGCCTGGAGTCTCGGAGCGACCTACAATGAGCAGTTCTTC.